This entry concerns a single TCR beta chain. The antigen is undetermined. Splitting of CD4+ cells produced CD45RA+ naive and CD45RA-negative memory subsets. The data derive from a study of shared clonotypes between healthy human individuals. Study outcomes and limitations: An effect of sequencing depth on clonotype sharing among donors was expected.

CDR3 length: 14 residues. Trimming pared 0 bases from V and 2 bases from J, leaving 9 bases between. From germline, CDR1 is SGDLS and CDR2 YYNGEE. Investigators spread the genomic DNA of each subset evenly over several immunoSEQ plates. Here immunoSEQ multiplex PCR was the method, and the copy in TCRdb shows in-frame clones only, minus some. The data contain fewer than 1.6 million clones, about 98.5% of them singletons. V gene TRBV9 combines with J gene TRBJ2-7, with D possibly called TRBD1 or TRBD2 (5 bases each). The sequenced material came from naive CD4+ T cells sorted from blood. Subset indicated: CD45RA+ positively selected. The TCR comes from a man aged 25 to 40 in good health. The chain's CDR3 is CASSVETGPYEQYF. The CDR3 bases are TGTGCCAGCAGCGTAGAAACGGGGCCCTACGAGCAGTACTTC. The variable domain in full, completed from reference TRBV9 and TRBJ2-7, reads DSGVTQTPKHLITATGQRVTLRCSPRSGDLSVYWYQQSLDQGLQFLIQYYNGEERAKGNILERFSAQQFPDLHSELNLSSLELGDSALYFCASSVETGPYEQYFGPGTRLTVT.